Detailed here is one TCR beta chain. Germline CDR1 and CDR2: SGHAT and FQNNGV. CDR3 size: 15 residues. V shed 4 bases and J 1 base; nucleotides not matched to a gene: 2. Per the original data handling: Clinicopathological groups differed in CDR3, with these differences serving to build a distant-metastasis classifier for papillary thyroid cancer. MiXCR reprocessed the PCR reads for TCRdb. The V and J calls come from TCRdb's annotation, not from the publication. The table shows around 16,000 clones, with about 25% occurring only once. This entry is derived from a study of metastatic and nonmetastatic thyroid tumors. Thyroid surgery was preceded by no treatment in any patient.

This chain joins TRBV11-2 and TRBJ1-1; 11 bases agree with TRBD1. Material for sequencing was adjacent normal tissue. The TCR sequence derives from a female donor with papillary thyroid cancer or a benign thyroid nodule (not recorded which). Some clones in this sample may be carry-over from other donors' samples. The CDR3 DNA sequence: TGTGCCAGCAGCTCGGACAGGGGGCGGAACACTGAAGCTTTCTTT. Protein sequence: CASSSDRGRNTEAFF.